This TCR beta chain came from a study of CD8 T cells in Susac syndrome. Random-hexamer reverse transcription was applied to roughly 0.45 to 1 ug RNA. Across 54 Vbeta and 13 Jbeta, immunoSEQ multiplex PCR amplified TCR beta CDR3. Each CDR3 protein is one row after TCRdb ran MiXCR on the immunoSEQ multiplex PCR reads. The data contain hundreds of thousands of distinct CDR3 sequences, more than 75% of them singletons. The CDR3 is made up of 16 amino acids. The germline gives CDR1 DFQATT, CDR2 SNEGSKA (reference sequence). V shed 1 base and J shed 0 bases, with 13 bases lying between them. Sequencing of TCR beta was carried out in blood CD8+ and CD4+ T cells.

Sequencing was performed on CD8+ T cells from PBMCs. The genes are TRBV20-1 and TRBJ1-5; D is ambiguous. The source is a human donor with multiple sclerosis. The CDR3 nucleotides read TGCAGTGCTAGAGCCAGGTCATGGGATAGCAATCAGCCCCAGCATTTT. Amino acids: CSARARSWDSNQPQHF.